Below are 7 T cell receptor beta chains sequenced from a single sample in a study of T cell responses to AZD1222 COVID-19 vaccine. Clones were read by immunoSEQ multiplex PCR, and TCRdb kept only the in-frame ones, dropping some. The table includes roughly 100,000 clones, roughly 91% detected once. The specimen comprised peripheral blood, sampled on day 0 of AZD1222 vaccination. Receptors originate from an adult in good health.

The chain couples TRBV6-5 to TRBJ1-1, with TRBD1 identical over 7 bases. The CDR3 has 14 amino acids. The germline CDR1 and CDR2 sequences are MNHEY and SVGAGI. With V trimmed by 4 bases and J by 8 bases, 10 bases remained unmatched. CDR3 protein: CASSFIQGNGEAFF. The CDR3 coding sequence is TGTGCCAGCAGTTTCATACAGGGGAATGGGGAAGCTTTCTTT.

This clone came up once. The chain carries TRBV7-8 and TRBJ1-1; D not certain. The germline V and J ends were trimmed by 0 bases and 0 bases, with 5 bases remaining between them. The CDR3 runs 14 residues. The germline V gene encodes CDR1 SGHVS and CDR2 FQNEAQ. CDR3 DNA: TGTGCCAGCAGCTTAGCCGAACTGAACACTGAAGCTTTCTTT. It specifies CASSLAELNTEAFF. Based on the CDR3 plus reference TRBV7-8 and TRBJ1-1, the full variable domain is GAGVSQSPRYKVAKRGQDVALRCDPISGHVSLFWYQQALGQGPEFLTYFQNEAQLDKSGLPSDRFFAERPEGSVSTLKIQRTQQEDSAVYLCASSLAELNTEAFFGQGTRLTVV.

The chain employs TRBV5-1 and TRBJ2-1, with 7 bases that match TRBD1. V dropped 4 bases and J dropped 12; count of bases not matched to a gene: 7. Germline CDR1 and CDR2: SGHRS and YFSETQ. The CDR3 length is 12 residues. The CDR3 DNA is TGCGCCAGCAGCGGAGACAGGGTTGGGCAGTTCTTC. Translated: CASSGDRVGQFF.

The rearrangement uses TRBV16 and TRBJ2-2; tentative D call: TRBD1 (7 bases). The CDR3 consists of 14 residues. In germline, CDR1 is KGHSY, CDR2 FQNENV. The V end lost 2 bases, the J end lost 6 bases, and 10 bases lay between the germline ends. CDR3 loop: CASSQTGEAGELFF. The CDR3 region has the DNA TGTGCCAGCAGCCAAACAGGGGAGGCCGGGGAGCTGTTTTTT.

The chain joins TRBV5-1 to TRBJ2-1, with D unclear. V lost 0 bases and J 9 bases, leaving 7 bases between the germline ends. This CDR3 has 12 residues. The germline gives CDR1 SGHRS, CDR2 YFSETQ. In DNA, the CDR3 is TGCGCCAGCAGCTTGGGGGTCAGTGAGCAGTTCTTC. Translation: CASSLGVSEQFF.

The gene calls are TRBV24-1 and TRBJ1-5, with 7 bases lining up with TRBD1. The CDR3 spans 15 residues. V shed 4 bases and J 9 bases; nucleotides not matched to a gene: 11. Per the germline V gene, CDR1 is KGHDR and CDR2 is SFDVKD. The CDR3 DNA reads as TGTGCCACCAGTGAGACAGGGAATAAGGGGCGGCCCCAGCATTTT. This encodes CATSETGNKGRPQHF.

The genes are TRBV6-5 and TRBJ1-1; D unresolved. The CDR3 runs 11 residues. Germline V gene sequence: CDR1 MNHEY, CDR2 SVGAGI. V was shortened by 7 bases and J by 1 base, with 4 bases between the two germline ends. Here the CDR3 reads CASNRNTEAFF. DNA of the CDR3: TGTGCCAGCAATCGGAACACTGAAGCTTTCTTT.